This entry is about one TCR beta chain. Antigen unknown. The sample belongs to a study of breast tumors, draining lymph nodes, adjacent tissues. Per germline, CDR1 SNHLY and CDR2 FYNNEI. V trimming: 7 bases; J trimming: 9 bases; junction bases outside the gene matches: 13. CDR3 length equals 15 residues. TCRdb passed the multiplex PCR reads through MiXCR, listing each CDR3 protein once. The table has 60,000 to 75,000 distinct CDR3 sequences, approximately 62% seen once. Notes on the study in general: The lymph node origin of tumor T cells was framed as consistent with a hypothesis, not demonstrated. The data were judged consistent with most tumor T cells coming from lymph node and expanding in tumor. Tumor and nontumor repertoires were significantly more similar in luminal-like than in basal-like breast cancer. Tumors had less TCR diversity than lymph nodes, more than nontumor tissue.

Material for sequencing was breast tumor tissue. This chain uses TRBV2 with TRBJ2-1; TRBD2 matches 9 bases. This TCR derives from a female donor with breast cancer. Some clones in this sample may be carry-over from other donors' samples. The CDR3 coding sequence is TGTGCCAGCACCCTGCTGGCGGGAGGGCCAGGTGAGCAGTTCTTC. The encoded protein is CASTLLAGGPGEQFF.